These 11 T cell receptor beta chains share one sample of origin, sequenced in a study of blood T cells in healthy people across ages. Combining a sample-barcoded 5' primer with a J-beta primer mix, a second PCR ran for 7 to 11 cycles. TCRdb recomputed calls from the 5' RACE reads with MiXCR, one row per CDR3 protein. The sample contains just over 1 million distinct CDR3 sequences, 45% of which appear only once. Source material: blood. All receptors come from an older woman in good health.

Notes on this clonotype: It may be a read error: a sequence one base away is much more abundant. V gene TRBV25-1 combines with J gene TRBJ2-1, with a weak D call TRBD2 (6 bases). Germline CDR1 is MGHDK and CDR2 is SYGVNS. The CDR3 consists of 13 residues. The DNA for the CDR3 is TGTACCAGCAGCCGGGACTTATACAATGAGCAGTTCTTC. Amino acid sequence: CTSSRDLYNEQFF.

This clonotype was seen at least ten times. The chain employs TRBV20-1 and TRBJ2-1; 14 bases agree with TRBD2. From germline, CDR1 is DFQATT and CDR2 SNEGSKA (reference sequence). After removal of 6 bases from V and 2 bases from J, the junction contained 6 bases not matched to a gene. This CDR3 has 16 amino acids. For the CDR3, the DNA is TGCAGTGCAGGGACTAGCGGGAGAAGGACCTACAATGAGCAGTTCTTC. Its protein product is CSAGTSGRRTYNEQFF.

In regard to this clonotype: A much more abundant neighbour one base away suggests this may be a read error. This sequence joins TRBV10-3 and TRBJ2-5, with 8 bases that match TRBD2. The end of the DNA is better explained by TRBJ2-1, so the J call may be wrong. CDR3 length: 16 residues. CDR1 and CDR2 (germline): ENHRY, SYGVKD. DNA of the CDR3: TGTGCCATCAGTGATCGGGCTAGCGGGTACCAAGAGACCCAGTTCTTC. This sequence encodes CAISDRASGYQETQFF.

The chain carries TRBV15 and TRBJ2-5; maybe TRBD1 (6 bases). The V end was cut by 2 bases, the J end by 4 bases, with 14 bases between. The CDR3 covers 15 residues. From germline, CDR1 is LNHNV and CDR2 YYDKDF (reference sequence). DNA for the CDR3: TGTGCCACCAGCAGATCACAGGGTGCGGGAGAGACCCAGTACTTC. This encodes CATSRSQGAGETQYF.

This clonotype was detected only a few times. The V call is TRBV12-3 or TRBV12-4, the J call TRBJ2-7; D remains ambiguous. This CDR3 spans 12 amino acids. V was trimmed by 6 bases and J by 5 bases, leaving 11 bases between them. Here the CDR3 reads CASSLRAHEQYF. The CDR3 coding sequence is TGTGCCAGCAGCTTAAGAGCCCACGAGCAGTACTTC.

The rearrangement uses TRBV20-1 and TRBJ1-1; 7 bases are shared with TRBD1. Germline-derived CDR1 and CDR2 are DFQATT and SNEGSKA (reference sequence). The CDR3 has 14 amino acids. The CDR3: CTKSGTAKNTEAFF. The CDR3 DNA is TGCACCAAATCGGGGACAGCTAAGAACACTGAAGCTTTCTTT.

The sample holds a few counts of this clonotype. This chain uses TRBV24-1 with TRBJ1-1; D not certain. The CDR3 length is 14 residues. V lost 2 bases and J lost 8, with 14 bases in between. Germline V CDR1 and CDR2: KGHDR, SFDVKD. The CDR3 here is CATSDSRVYGEAFF. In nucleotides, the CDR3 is TGTGCCACCAGTGATTCGAGGGTTTACGGAGAAGCTTTCTTT.

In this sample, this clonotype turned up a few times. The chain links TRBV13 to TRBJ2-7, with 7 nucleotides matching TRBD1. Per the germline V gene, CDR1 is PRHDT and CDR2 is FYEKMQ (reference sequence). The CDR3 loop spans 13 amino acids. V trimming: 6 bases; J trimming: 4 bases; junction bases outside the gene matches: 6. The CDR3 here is CASSEGGLYEQYF. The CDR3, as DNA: TGTGCCAGCAGTGAAGGGGGCTTGTACGAGCAGTACTTC. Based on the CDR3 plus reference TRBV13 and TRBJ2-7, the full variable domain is AAGVIQSPRHLIKEKRETATLKCYPIPRHDTVYWYQQGPGQDPQFLISFYEKMQSDKGSIPDRFSAQQFSDYHSELNMSSLELGDSALYFCASSEGGLYEQYFGPGTRLTVT.

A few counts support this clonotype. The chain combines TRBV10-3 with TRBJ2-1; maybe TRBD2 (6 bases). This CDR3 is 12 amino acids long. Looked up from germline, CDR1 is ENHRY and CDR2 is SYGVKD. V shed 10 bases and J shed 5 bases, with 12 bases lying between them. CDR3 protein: CANRDLNNEQFF. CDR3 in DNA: TGTGCCAACCGGGACTTAAACAATGAGCAGTTCTTC.

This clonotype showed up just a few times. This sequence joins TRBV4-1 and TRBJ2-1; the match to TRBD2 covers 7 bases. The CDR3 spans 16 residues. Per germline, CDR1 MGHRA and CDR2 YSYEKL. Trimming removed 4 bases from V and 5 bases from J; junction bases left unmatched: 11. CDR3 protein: CASSPSGIPPHNEQFF. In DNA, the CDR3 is TGCGCCAGCAGCCCCAGCGGGATTCCTCCCCACAATGAGCAGTTCTTC.

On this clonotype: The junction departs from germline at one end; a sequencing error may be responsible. DNA for the CDR3: TGTGCCAGCAGCCTTCAGGGGATACACAATAAGCAGTTCTTC. This encodes CASSLQGIHNKQFF. The V and J genes are TRBV6-2 or TRBV6-3 and TRBJ2-1, with a possible D match to TRBD1 (6 bases). Germline assignment: CDR1 MNHEY and CDR2 SVGEGT. The CDR3 totals 14 residues.